Sequencing of this T cell receptor beta chain was carried out in a study of OX40 agonist ivuxolimab in advanced cancers. Study-level background: Every 2 weeks, patients got intravenous ivuxolimab at one of six dose levels (0.01-10 mg/kg). Overall study findings and caveats: It was also the case that some nonresponders had low normalized T-cell clonal expansion.

In regard to this clone: Its antigen is still unknown.

Assay used: immunoSEQ multiplex PCR; TCRdb lists only in-frame clones, some missing. Among approximately 82,000 clones listed, about 90% were seen once. The material sequenced was CD4+ or CD8+ T cells sorted from blood, taken in a trial of the OX40 agonist ivuxolimab. The sequence came from an adult with an advanced solid tumor such as melanoma, head and neck, liver or kidney cancer.

The CDR3 is CSVMGFEGGVSGNTIYF. CDR3 nucleotide sequence: TGCAGCGTTATGGGTTTCGAGGGCGGCGTATCTGGAAACACCATATATTTT. The chain links TRBV29-1 to TRBJ1-3; D is unclear. V lost 5 bases and J lost 1, with 21 bases in between. Germline CDR1 SQVTM, CDR2 ANQGSEA. The CDR3 length is 17 residues.